These 14 T cell receptor beta chains were sequenced from one sample in a study of T cell responses to AZD1222 COVID-19 vaccine. The method was immunoSEQ multiplex PCR; TCRdb's version includes in-frame clones alone and lacks a portion of them. The sample includes about 160,000 clones, roughly 90% of them seen just once. Sequenced material: peripheral blood, taken 28 days after the second AZD1222 dose. These TCRs come from an adult who received the AZD1222 COVID-19 vaccine.

The rearrangement uses TRBV7-2 and TRBJ2-7; 8 positions match TRBD1. V lost 5 bases to trimming and J lost 6 bases; unmatched junction nucleotides: 15. The CDR3 totals 16 residues. Germline-derived CDR1 and CDR2 are SGHTA and FQGNSA. The CDR3 protein is CASSPHGQGGAGEQYF. The CDR3, as DNA: TGTGCCAGCAGCCCCCACGGACAGGGAGGCGCCGGCGAGCAGTACTTC.

The V and J genes are TRBV2 and TRBJ1-1, with a weak D call TRBD1 (5 bases). The V gene's germline CDR1 is SNHLY and CDR2 FYNNEI. Trimming took off 5 bases at V and 4 bases at J, with 17 bases between the two ends. There are 15 residues in the CDR3. The CDR3 region has the DNA TGTGCCAGCAGTCTAACCGGGGGAGGTTCCACTGAAGCTTTCTTT. This encodes CASSLTGGGSTEAFF.

This clone was picked up one time. The chain combines TRBV24-1 with TRBJ2-3; 8 nucleotides align to TRBD2. CDR1 and CDR2 from the germline V gene are KGHDR and SFDVKD. V lost 7 bases, J lost 0 bases, and 8 bases stayed unmatched. This CDR3 is 16 amino acids long. This CDR3 is CATSGRDLPSTDTQYF. Here the CDR3 DNA reads TGTGCCACCAGCGGGAGGGACCTGCCAAGCACAGATACGCAGTATTTT.

The J gene is TRBJ2-2, the V gene TRBV27; TRBD2 aligns across 13 bases. The junction had 4 bases not matched to a gene; V was cut back by 2 bases and J by 1 base. This CDR3 spans 18 amino acids. CDR1 and CDR2 from the germline V gene are MNHEY and SMNVEV (reference sequence). DNA for the CDR3: TGTGCCAGCAGTTTACGGACTAGCGGGGGACAGAACACCGGGGAGCTGTTTTTT. As protein: CASSLRTSGGQNTGELFF.

CDR3 coding DNA: TGTGCCAGCAGTGAACAGGCAGGGCGCGGCTACACCTTC. Its translation is CASSEQAGRGYTF. The gene calls are TRBV6-1 and TRBJ1-2; tentatively, D is TRBD1 (5 bases). Germline values: CDR1 MNHNS, CDR2 SASEGT. This CDR3 region has 13 residues. The V and J ends lost 2 bases and 8 bases respectively, with 12 bases between them.

The chain links TRBV3-1 (or the pseudogene TRBV3-2) to TRBJ2-7; D unresolved. Germline V gene sequence: CDR1 LGHDT, CDR2 YNNKEL (reference sequence). This CDR3 has 15 residues. V lost 2 bases and J lost 6, with 17 bases in between. CDR3 in amino acids: CASSQKDPTSAEQYF. The CDR3 DNA is TGTGCCAGCAGCCAAAAAGATCCGACATCGGCCGAGCAGTACTTC.

This rearrangement joins TRBV24-1 to TRBJ2-1; possibly TRBD2 for D (6 bases). The CDR3 is 16 residues long. The V end lost 0 bases, the J end lost 5 bases, and 13 bases lay between the germline ends. The germline gives CDR1 KGHDR, CDR2 SFDVKD. The CDR3 DNA is TGTGCCACCAGTGATTTGGGGCGGGGTCAACACAATGAGCAGTTCTTC. Its translation: CATSDLGRGQHNEQFF.

The chain uses TRBV28 and TRBJ2-3, with a weak D call TRBD2 (5 bases). The germline V and J ends were trimmed by 8 bases and 2 bases, with 11 bases remaining between them. This CDR3 has 13 amino acids. Germline assignment: CDR1 MDHEN and CDR2 SYDVKM. CDR3 in DNA: TGTGCCAGCGGATCCGGGGACACAGATACGCAGTATTTT. This translates into CASGSGDTDTQYF.

The J gene is TRBJ1-2, the V gene TRBV12-3 or TRBV12-4; D is undetermined. With 2 bases removed from V and 6 bases from J, the gap between germline ends came to 1 base. This CDR3 is 10 amino acids long. CDR3 coding DNA: TGTGCCAGCAGTTTAAATGGCTACACCTTC. Translating gives CASSLNGYTF.

The chain carries TRBV5-4 and TRBJ2-2; 9 bases are a match to TRBD1. The length of the CDR3 is 14 residues. Trimming at V came to 4 bases and at J to 7 bases, leaving 5 bases not matched to a gene. Germline assignment: CDR1 SGHNT and CDR2 YYREEE (reference sequence). The chain's CDR3 is CASSRTGGGGELFF. DNA for the CDR3: TGTGCCAGCAGCAGAACAGGGGGCGGCGGGGAGCTGTTTTTT.

V is TRBV6-1 and J is TRBJ1-5, with D hard to call. CDR1 is MNHNS and CDR2 is SASEGT in the germline V gene. V was shortened by 3 bases and J by 5 bases, with 17 bases between the two germline ends. CDR3 length equals 16 residues. Here the CDR3 reads CASSDQVFGAYQPQHF. For the CDR3, the DNA is TGTGCCAGCAGTGATCAGGTCTTTGGTGCCTATCAGCCCCAGCATTTT.

The chain has TRBV28 and TRBJ2-3, with TRBD2 identical over 11 bases. Germline assignment: CDR1 MDHEN and CDR2 SYDVKM. There are 16 residues in the CDR3. J was trimmed by 6 bases and V by 7 bases; bases with no gene match: 12. The CDR3: CASNGLAGIRGDTQYF. Written as DNA, the CDR3 is TGTGCCAGCAACGGACTAGCGGGTATAAGGGGGGATACGCAGTATTTT.

The chain is built from TRBV19 and TRBJ2-4; 13 nucleotides line up with TRBD2. Trimming took 3 bases from V and 0 from J; bases not matched to a gene: 8. This CDR3 comprises 19 residues. Germline V lookup: CDR1 LNHDA, CDR2 SQIVND (reference sequence). CDR3 sequence (DNA): TGTGCCAGTAGTATCCGACTAGCGGGGGGAACTCTAGCCAAAAACATTCAGTACTTC. Translation: CASSIRLAGGTLAKNIQYF. Complete variable domain (other parts from reference TRBV19 and TRBJ2-4): DGGITQSPKYLFRKEGQNVTLSCEQNLNHDAMYWYRQDPGQGLRLIYYSQIVNDFQKGDIAEGYSVSREKKESFPLTVTSAQKNPTAFYLCASSIRLAGGTLAKNIQYFGAGTRLSVL.

The chain carries TRBV7-9 and TRBJ2-7, with D perhaps TRBD2 (6 bases). Germline-derived CDR1 and CDR2 are SEHNR and FQNEAQ (reference sequence). The germline V and J ends were trimmed by 3 bases and 7 bases, with 10 bases remaining between them. There are 12 residues in the CDR3. CDR3 loop: CASSFVGGEQYF. As DNA, the CDR3 is TGTGCCAGCAGCTTCGTAGGAGGGGAGCAGTACTTC.